This T cell receptor (beta chain) was recovered during a study of T cells in Graves' hyperthyroidism and ophthalmopathy (dated by TCRdb to the late 2010s). Describing the broader study: TCR V-J signatures able to tell the groups apart were searched for in a discovery cohort of around 95 patients, of whom over 40 had Graves' ophthalmopathy and around 57 had stable Graves' hyperthyroidism. Prospective prediction of ophthalmopathy was tested in an independent validation cohort of some 19 hyperthyroidism patients and some 17 patients who later progressed to ophthalmopathy. The 80 to 100 discovery patients were randomly divided into training and test sets at a 7:3 ratio. Thyroid tissue and blood T-cell repertoires from about 6 Graves' hyperthyroidism patients were also compared in the study. Following sampling, methimazole starting at 30 mg daily was given to hyperthyroidism patients, and high-dose intravenous methylprednisolone was given to ophthalmopathy patients. The paper describes TCR Vbeta CDR3 sequencing of around 140 peripheral blood samples, made up of around 41 ophthalmopathy patients, around 73 hyperthyroidism patients and about 17 progressor patients.

CDR1 SGHTA and CDR2 FQGNSA are derived from the germline V gene. Unmatched junction bases come to 5, with V trimmed by 6 bases and J by 4 bases. Taken from cysteine to phenylalanine, the CDR3 has 13 residues. Solely the CDR3 DNA is kept, with 39 bases framed from the first base. Graves' hyperthyroidism was defined as stable when no progression to ophthalmopathy occurred over 18 months of follow-up. Hyperthyroidism patients were newly diagnosed, had a disease duration of under 2 months, and were aged 18 to 65 years. Any patient with an uncontrolled infection, another autoimmune disease, pregnancy or lactation was excluded. Clinical symptoms, serum thyroxine and TRAb, thyroid ultrasound, and orbital computed tomography formed the basis for the diagnoses. Total RNA was extracted using Trizol reagent, and RNA quality was assessed on an Agilent 2100 Bioanalyzer. On the study overall, not on this receptor specifically: Sample size was not statistically predetermined, and investigators were not blinded to group allocation. In validation, the model predicted progression to ophthalmopathy a median of 6.5 months before onset, with roughly 70% sensitivity and about 75% specificity. A model built on a 13 V-J signature distinguished ophthalmopathy from stable hyperthyroidism, reaching 87.88% sensitivity and about 81% specificity in cross-validation and 80%/75% in testing. Most expanded thyroid clonotypes (frequency above 0.001) were also detected in blood, a finding suggesting that blood repertoires may reflect thyroid immune responses.

The TCR beta CDR3 regions were amplified from RNA transcripts. For the first round of RT-PCR on the TCR CDR3, the HTBI primer set was used together with the Qiagen OneStep RT-PCR kit. Libraries were constructed in a second round of multiplex PCR, after which size selection and purification were carried out. Sequencing of the libraries was done on an Illumina HiSeq2000 using paired-end 100 bp reads. Turning to the authors' computational methods: SOAPnuke was used to process the raw data, throwing out any read that contained adapters or uncalled bases, had a mean Phred below 15, or lacked an exact constant-primer or identifier match. High-quality paired reads were merged using COPE v1.2.5, and each unique nucleotide sequence was defined as a clonotype. MiTCR v1.1 was used to align the clonotypes against IMGT TRBV, TRBD and TRBJ reference segments. Only V-J combinations with frequency above 0.0001, covering 99.2% of repertoires, were analysed. The TCS score was defined as the ratio of F50 (clonal expansion) to E x V (chaos), calculated using BLOSUM62-based TCRdist between CDR3 peptides within each V-J. Welch's t-statistics and random forest reduced 514 V-J features to 10 to 15, which were used in a naive Bayes classifier (R e1071). The public reads were reanalyzed by TCRdb: fastp trimming at Q25, MiXCR alignment, in-frame beta chains only. Duplicate CDR3 protein sequences are folded into a single record with the most common DNA and genes. The V and J calls were determined by TCRdb, not by the authors. This sample is represented by 600,000 or so distinct CDR3 sequences; 46% of them were singletons. 8.2% of the sample is taken by the ten largest.

This clonotype has a count of ten or more. Its antigen is still unknown. Within one base of it there is no much larger clone, and no base qualities were kept. This sequence uses TRBV7-2 and TRBJ1-2, and TRBD1 matches 7 of the central bases. Sequencing was done on a sample of peripheral blood or thyroid tissue (not recorded which). The receptor was derived from a woman under 30 with Graves' hyperthyroidism. Donor details come from another sample of the same person, matched by shared clones. Read as DNA, the sequence is TGTGCCAGCAGTTGGGACAGTCGCTATGGCTACACCTTC. The resulting protein is CASSWDSRYGYTF.